This TCR beta chain derives from a study of a mutant IDH1 vaccine in newly diagnosed glioma. Study summary: Patients were pretreated with radiotherapy, temozolomide, or both, mostly both.

Time point given: week 35, safety follow-up. Topical imiquimod was applied with each vaccine dose, which held 300 ug of mutant IDH1 20-mer peptide. Germline-derived CDR1 and CDR2 are MNHEY and SMNVEV (reference sequence). The CDR3 consists of 12 residues. Trimming removed 7 bases from V and 10 bases from J; junction bases left unmatched: 6. As concerns this clone: Its antigen is unknown.

This table comes from immunoSEQ multiplex PCR, and its TCRdb copy is limited to in-frame clones, with some not included. This repertoire shows about 45,000 clones, 85% to 95% found once; its top ten account for approximately 2.5%. This clonotype originated in a man aged 50 or older with glioma. This chain connects TRBV27 to TRBJ2-1; 8 positions agree with TRBD2. The material was PBMCs, obtained from a glioma patient whose treatment included an IDH1 peptide vaccine. The CDR3 DNA reads as TGTGCCAGCACCGGGGGGGCCGGGGAGCAGTTCTTC. Translation gives CASTGGAGEQFF.